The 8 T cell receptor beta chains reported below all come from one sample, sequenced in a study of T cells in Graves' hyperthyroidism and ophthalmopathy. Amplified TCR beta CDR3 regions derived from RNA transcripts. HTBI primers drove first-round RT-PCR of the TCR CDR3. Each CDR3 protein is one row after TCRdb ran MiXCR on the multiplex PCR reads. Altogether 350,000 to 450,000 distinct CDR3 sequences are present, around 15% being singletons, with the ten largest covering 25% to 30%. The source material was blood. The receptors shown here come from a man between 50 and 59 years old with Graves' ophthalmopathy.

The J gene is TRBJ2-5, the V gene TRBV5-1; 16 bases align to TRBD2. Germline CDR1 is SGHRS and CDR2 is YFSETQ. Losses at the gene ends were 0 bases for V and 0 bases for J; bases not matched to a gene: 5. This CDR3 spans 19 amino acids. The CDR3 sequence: CASSLGGTSGREYQETQYF. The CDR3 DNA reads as TGCGCCAGCAGCTTGGGAGGGACTAGCGGGAGGGAGTACCAAGAGACCCAGTACTTC.

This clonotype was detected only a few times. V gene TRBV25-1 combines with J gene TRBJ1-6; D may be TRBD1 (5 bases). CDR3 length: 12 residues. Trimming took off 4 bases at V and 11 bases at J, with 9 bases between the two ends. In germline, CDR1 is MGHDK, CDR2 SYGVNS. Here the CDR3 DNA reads TGTGCCAGCAGTGCAGGGTTGACACCCCTCCACTTT. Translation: CASSAGLTPLHF.

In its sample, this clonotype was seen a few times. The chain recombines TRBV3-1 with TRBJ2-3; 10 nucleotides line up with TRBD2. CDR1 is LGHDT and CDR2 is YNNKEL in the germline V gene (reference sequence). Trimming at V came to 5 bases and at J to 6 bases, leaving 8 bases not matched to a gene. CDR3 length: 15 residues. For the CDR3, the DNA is TGTGCCAGCAGCACCAGCGGGAGGGGGGGGGATACGCAGTATTTT. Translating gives CASSTSGRGGDTQYF.

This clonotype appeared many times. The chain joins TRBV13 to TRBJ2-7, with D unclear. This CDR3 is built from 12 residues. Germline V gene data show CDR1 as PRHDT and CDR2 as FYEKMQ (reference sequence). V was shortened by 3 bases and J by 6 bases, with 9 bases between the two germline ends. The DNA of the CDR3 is TGTGCCAGCAGCTTCCCCTACGGCGAGCAGTACTTC. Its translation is CASSFPYGEQYF.

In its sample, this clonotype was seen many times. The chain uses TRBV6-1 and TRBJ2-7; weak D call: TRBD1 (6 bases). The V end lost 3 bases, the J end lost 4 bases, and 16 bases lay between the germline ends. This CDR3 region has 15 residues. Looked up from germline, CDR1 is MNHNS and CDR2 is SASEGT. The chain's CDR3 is CASSDLGQGKYEQYF. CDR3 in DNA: TGTGCCAGCAGTGACCTGGGGCAGGGGAAGTACGAGCAGTACTTC.

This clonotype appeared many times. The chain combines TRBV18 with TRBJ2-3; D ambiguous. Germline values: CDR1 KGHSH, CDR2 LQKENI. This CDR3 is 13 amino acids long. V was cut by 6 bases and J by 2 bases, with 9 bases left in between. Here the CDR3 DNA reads TGTGCCAGCTCCCCATGGGACACAGATACGCAGTATTTT. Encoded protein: CASSPWDTDTQYF.

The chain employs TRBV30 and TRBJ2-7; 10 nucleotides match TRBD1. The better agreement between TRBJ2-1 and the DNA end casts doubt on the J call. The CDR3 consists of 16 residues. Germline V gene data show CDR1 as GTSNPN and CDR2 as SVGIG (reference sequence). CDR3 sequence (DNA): TGTGCCTGGAGTCTATCCGGGACAGGGGTTTCCTACGAGCAGTTCTTC. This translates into CAWSLSGTGVSYEQFF.

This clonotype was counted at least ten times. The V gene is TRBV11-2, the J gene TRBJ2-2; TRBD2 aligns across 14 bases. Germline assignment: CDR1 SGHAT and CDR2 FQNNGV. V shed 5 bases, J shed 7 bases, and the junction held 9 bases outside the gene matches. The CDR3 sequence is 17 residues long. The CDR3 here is CASSDAGLAGDIGELFF. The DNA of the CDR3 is TGTGCCAGCAGCGACGCGGGACTAGCGGGAGATATCGGGGAGCTGTTTTTT.